This T cell receptor beta chain derives from a study of shared clonotypes between healthy human individuals. In the study overall: CD4 naive and CD4 memory each took three plates per donor, while CD8 naive took two and CD8 memory one.

Regarding the study as a whole: Measured sharing among donors was expected to vary with sequencing depth. The study found roughly 5% of naive CD4 clonotypes shared across several donors.

Details on this clone: Its antigen is unknown.

Naive CD8 cells lacked CD45RO and underwent positive selection for CCR7, leaving out terminally differentiated effector memory CD45RA+ cells. Germline-derived CDR1 and CDR2 are SEHNR and FQNEAQ (reference sequence). The CDR3 has 14 residues. Sequencing was performed with immunoSEQ multiplex PCR; in TCRdb, only in-frame clones are kept and a portion is missing. Altogether hundreds of thousands of clones are present, approximately 95% being singletons, with the ten largest covering approximately 0.12%. Sample: naive CD8+ T cells sorted from blood. V and J are TRBV7-9 and TRBJ2-5, with D uncertain. Judging by the DNA end, TRBJ2-7 fits better; the J call may be wrong. This sequence was found in a young woman in good health. As DNA, the CDR3 is TGTGCCAGCAGCTTACTGGGCAGACCCTACGAGCAGTACTTC. Its translation: CASSLLGRPYEQYF.